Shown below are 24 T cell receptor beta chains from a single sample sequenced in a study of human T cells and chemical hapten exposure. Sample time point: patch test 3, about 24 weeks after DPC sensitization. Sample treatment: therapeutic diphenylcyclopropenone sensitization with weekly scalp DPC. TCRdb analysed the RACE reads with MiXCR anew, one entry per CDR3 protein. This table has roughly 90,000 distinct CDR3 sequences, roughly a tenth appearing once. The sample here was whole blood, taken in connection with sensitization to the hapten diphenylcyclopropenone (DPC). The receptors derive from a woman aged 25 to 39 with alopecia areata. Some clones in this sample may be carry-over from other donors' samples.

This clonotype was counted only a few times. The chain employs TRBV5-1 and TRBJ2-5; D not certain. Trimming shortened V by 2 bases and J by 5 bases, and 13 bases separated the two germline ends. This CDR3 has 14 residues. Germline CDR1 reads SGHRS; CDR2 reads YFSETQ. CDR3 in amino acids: CASSFSHQKETQYF. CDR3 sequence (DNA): TGCGCCAGCAGCTTCTCCCACCAGAAGGAGACCCAGTACTTC.

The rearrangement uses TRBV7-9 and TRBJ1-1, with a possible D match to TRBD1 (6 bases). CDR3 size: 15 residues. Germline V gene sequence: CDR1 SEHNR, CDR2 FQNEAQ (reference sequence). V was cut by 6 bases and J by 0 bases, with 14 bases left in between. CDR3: CASSQGPHLNTEAFF. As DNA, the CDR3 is TGTGCCAGCAGTCAGGGGCCCCACTTGAACACTGAAGCTTTCTTT.

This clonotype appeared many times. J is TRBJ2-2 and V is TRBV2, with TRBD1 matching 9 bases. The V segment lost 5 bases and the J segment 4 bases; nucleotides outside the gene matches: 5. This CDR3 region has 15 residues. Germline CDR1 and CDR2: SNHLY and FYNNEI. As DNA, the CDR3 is TGTGCCAGCAGTTTACAGGGGGCCCTCACCGGGGAGCTGTTTTTT. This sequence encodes CASSLQGALTGELFF.

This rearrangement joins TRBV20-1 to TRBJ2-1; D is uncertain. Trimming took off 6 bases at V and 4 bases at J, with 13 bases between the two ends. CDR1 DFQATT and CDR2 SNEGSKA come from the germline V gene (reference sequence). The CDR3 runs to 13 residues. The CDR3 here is CSARPNLYNEQFF. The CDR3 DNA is TGCAGTGCCCGCCCCAATCTATACAATGAGCAGTTCTTC.

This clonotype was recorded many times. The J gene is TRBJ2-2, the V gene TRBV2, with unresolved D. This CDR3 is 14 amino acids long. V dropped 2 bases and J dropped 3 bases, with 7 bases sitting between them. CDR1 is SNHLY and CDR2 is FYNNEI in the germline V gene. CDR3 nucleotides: TGTGCCAGCAGTGAAAGGAGTTACACCGGGGAGCTGTTTTTT. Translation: CASSERSYTGELFF.

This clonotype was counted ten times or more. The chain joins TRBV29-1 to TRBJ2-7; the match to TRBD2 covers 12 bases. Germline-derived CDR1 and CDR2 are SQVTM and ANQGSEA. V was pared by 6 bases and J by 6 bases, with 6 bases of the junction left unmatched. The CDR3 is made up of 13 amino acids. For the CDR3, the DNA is TGCAGCGTAGGACTAGCGGGAATTGGCGAGCAGTACTTC. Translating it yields CSVGLAGIGEQYF.

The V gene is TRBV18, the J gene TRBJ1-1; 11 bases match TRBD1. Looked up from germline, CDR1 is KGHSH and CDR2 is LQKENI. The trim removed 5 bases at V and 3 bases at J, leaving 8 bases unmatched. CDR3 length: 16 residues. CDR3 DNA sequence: TGTGCCAGCTCAACCTGGGACAGGGGGGTTGACACTGAAGCTTTCTTT. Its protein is CASSTWDRGVDTEAFF.

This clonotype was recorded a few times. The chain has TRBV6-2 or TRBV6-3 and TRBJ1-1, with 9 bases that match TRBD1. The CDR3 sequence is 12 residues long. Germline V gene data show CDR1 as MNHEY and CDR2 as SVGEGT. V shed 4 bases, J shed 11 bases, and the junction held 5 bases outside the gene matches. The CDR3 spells CASSSGQGRAFF. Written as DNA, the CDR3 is TGTGCCAGCAGTTCCGGACAGGGGCGTGCTTTCTTT.

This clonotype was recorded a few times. CDR3 nucleotide sequence: TGCGCCAGCAGCCTCGGACTAGCGAAATCCTACGAGCAGTACTTC. It is translated as CASSLGLAKSYEQYF. The rearrangement uses TRBV5-1 and TRBJ2-7, with TRBD2 identical over 9 bases. Germline trimming cut 4 bases from V and 1 base from J; bases unmatched to any gene: 6. CDR1 is SGHRS and CDR2 is YFSETQ in the germline V gene. The CDR3 is made up of 15 amino acids.

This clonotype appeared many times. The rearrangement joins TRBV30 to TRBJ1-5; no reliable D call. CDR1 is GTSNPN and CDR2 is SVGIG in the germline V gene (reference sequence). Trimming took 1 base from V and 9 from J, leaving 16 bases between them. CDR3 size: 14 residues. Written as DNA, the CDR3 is TGTGCCTGGAGTGAAATGGACCTGGTCCGGCCCCAGCATTTT. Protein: CAWSEMDLVRPQHF.

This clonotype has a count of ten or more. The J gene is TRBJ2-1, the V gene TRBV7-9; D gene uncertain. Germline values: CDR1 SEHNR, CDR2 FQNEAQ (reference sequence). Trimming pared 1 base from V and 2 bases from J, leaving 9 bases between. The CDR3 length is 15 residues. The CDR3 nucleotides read TGTGCCAGCAGCTTAGTTTCAGCCGCCTACAATGAGCAGTTCTTC. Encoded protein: CASSLVSAAYNEQFF. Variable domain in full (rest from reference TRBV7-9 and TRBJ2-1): DTGVSQNPRHKITKRGQNVTFRCDPISEHNRLYWYRQTLGQGPEFLTYFQNEAQLEKSRLLSDRFSAERPKGSFSTLEIQRTEQGDSAMYLCASSLVSAAYNEQFFGPGTRLTVL.

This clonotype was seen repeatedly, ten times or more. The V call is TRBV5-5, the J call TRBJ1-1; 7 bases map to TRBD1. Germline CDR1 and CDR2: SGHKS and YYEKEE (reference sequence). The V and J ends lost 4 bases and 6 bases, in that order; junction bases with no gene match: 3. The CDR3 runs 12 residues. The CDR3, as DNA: TGTGCCAGCAGCCGGGACAGCGCTGAAGCTTTCTTT. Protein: CASSRDSAEAFF. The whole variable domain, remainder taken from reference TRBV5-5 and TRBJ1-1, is DAGVTQSPTHLIKTRGQQVTLRCSPISGHKSVSWYQQVLGQGPQFIFQYYEKEERGRGNFPDRFSARQFPNYSSELNVNALLLGDSALYLCASSRDSAEAFFGQGTRLTVV.

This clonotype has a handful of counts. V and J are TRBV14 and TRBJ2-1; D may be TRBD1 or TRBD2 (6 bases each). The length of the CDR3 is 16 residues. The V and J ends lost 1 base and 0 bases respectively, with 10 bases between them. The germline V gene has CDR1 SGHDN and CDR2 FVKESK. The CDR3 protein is CASSQVGGFSYNEQFF. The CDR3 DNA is TGTGCCAGCAGCCAAGTGGGGGGCTTCTCCTACAATGAGCAGTTCTTC.

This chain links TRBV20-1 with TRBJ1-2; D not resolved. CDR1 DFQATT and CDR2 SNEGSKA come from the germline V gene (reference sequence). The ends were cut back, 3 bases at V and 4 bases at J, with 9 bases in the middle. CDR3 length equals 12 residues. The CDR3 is CSASTRSYGYTF. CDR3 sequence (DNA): TGCAGTGCTAGCACCAGGAGCTATGGCTACACCTTC.

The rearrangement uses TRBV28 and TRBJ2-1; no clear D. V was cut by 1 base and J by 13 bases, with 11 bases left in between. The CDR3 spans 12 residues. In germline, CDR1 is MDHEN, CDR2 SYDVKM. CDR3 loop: CASSLSTITQFF. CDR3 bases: TGTGCCAGCAGTTTATCTACTATCACCCAGTTCTTC.

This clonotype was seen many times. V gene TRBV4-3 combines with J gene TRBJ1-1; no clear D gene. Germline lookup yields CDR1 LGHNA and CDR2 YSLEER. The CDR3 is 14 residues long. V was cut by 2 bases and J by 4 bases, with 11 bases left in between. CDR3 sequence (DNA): TGCGCCAGCAGCCAATCCGACGAGTTCACTGAAGCTTTCTTT. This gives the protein CASSQSDEFTEAFF.

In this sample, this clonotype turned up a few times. The CDR3 bases are TGTGCCAGCAGTAGGACTCTCTCGGGGTCACCCCTCCACTTT. It is translated as CASSRTLSGSPLHF. The rearrangement links TRBV28 to TRBJ1-6; the D is unclear. Germline V gene data show CDR1 as MDHEN and CDR2 as SYDVKM. This CDR3 has 14 amino acids. The V end lost 5 bases, the J end lost 10 bases, and 15 bases lay between the germline ends.

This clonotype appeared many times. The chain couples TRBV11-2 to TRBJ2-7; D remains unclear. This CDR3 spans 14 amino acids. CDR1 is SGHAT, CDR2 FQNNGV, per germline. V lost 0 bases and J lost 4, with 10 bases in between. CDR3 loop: CASSLDWATYEQYV. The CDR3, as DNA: TGTGCCAGCAGCTTAGATTGGGCTACTTACGAGCAGTACGTC.

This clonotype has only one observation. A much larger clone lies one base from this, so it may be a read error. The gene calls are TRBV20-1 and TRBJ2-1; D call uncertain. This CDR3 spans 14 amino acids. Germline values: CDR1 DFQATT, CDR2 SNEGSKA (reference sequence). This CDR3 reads CSASLRARANEQSF. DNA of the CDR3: TGCAGTGCTAGTCTGCGTGCTCGGGCAAATGAGCAGTCCTTC.

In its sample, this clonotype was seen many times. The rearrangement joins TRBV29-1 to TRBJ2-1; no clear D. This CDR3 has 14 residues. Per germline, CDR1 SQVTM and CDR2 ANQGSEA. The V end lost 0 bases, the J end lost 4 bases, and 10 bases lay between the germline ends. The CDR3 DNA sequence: TGCAGCGTTGAAGAAGGGCCCAAATACAATGAGCAGTTCTTC. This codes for CSVEEGPKYNEQFF.

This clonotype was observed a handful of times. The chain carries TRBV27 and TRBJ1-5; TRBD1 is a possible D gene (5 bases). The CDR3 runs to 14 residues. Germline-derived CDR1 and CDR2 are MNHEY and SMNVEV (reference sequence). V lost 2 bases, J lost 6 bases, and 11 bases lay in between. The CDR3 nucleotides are TGTGCCAGCAGTTTAAGTTCAGGGTTTCAGCCCCAGCATTTT. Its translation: CASSLSSGFQPQHF.

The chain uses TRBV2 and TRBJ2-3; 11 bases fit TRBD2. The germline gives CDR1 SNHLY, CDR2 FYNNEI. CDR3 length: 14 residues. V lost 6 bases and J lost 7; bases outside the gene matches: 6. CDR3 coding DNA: TGTGCCAGCAGCATAGCGGGGGGGCCGAATACGCAGTATTTT. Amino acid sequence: CASSIAGGPNTQYF. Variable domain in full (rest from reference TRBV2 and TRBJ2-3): EPEVTQTPSHQVTQMGQEVILRCVPISNHLYFYWYRQILGQKVEFLVSFYNNEISEKSEIFDDQFSVERPDGSNFTLKIRSTKLEDSAMYFCASSIAGGPNTQYFGPGTRLTVL.

CDR3 residues: CSAYRGADEKLFF. CDR3 nucleotides: TGCAGCGCATACCGTGGGGCTGATGAAAAACTGTTTTTT. This chain uses TRBV29-1 with TRBJ1-4, with D possibly being TRBD1 (5 bases). Between the trimmed V and J ends, which lost 7 bases and 6 bases, there was a span of 15 bases. This CDR3 is built from 13 residues. Germline V lookup: CDR1 SQVTM, CDR2 ANQGSEA.

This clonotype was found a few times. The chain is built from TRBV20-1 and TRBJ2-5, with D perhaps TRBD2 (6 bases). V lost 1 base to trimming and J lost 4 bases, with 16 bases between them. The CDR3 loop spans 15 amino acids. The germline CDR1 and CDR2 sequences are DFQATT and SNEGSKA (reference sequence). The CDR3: CSARGGGASAETQYF. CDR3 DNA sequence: TGCAGTGCTAGAGGAGGAGGGGCTAGCGCAGAGACCCAGTACTTC.